These 7 T cell receptor beta chains were sequenced from one sample in a study of early stage breast cancer tumors. The assay was immunoSEQ multiplex PCR, and TCRdb's table has in-frame clones only and misses some. The table lists 35,000 to 45,000 clones, approximately 74% of them singletons, with over 6% in the top ten. Sequencing was done on a sample of blood. These receptors were collected from a person aged 55 to 69 with breast cancer.

The chain links TRBV6-6 to TRBJ2-7; D might be TRBD1 (6 bases). Per the germline V gene, CDR1 is MNHNY and CDR2 is SVGAGI (reference sequence). There are 15 residues in the CDR3. Trimming shortened V by 2 bases and J by 0 bases, and 11 bases separated the two germline ends. CDR3 nucleotides: TGTGCCAGCAGTTACGCAGGGGCCAGCTCCTACGAGCAGTACTTC. Its translation is CASSYAGASSYEQYF.

The chain is built from TRBV6-5 and TRBJ1-3; a possible D gene is TRBD1 (5 bases). Trimming removed 4 bases from V and 0 bases from J, with 13 bases in between. The length of the CDR3 is 16 residues. The germline V gene encodes CDR1 MNHEY and CDR2 SVGAGI. CDR3 amino acids: CASSFRTPYSGNTIYF. For the CDR3, the DNA is TGTGCCAGCAGTTTTCGGACACCCTACTCTGGAAACACCATATATTTT.

The gene calls are TRBV6-5 and TRBJ2-7; TRBD1 matches at 8 bases. V shed 6 bases and J 3 bases; nucleotides not matched to a gene: 1. CDR1 is MNHEY and CDR2 is SVGAGI in the germline V gene. The CDR3 consists of 12 residues. The CDR3 DNA reads as TGTGCCAGCAGGGGGACAGGCTACGAGCAGTACTTC. This codes for CASRGTGYEQYF.

This chain uses TRBV6-5 with TRBJ2-7; no reliable D call. Germline V gene data show CDR1 as MNHEY and CDR2 as SVGAGI. This CDR3 contains 15 residues. V lost 1 base and J lost 0, with 10 bases in between. The CDR3 nucleotides read TGTGCCAGCAGTTACTTGGTCGGCAGCTCCTACGAGCAGTACTTC. Residues: CASSYLVGSSYEQYF.

The chain uses TRBV6-1 and TRBJ1-4; no reliable D call. This CDR3 has 14 residues. The germline V and J ends were trimmed by 3 bases and 2 bases, with 7 bases remaining between them. Per germline, CDR1 MNHNS and CDR2 SASEGT. In DNA form, the CDR3 reads TGTGCCAGCAGTGAGGTATCCACTAATGAAAAACTGTTTTTT. The encoded protein is CASSEVSTNEKLFF.

This rearrangement joins TRBV12-5 to TRBJ1-2; D is ambiguous. CDR1 LGHNT and CDR2 FRNRAP come from the germline V gene. Between the trimmed V and J ends, which lost 2 bases and 7 bases, there was a span of 11 bases. The CDR3 loop spans 13 amino acids. CDR3 bases: TGTGCTAGTGGTTTGTTTACCCTTGGTGGCTACACCTTC. Residues: CASGLFTLGGYTF.

This rearrangement joins TRBV7-9 to TRBJ1-5; 11 bases map to TRBD1. V shed 3 bases, J shed 0 bases, and the junction held 7 bases outside the gene matches. The V gene's germline CDR1 is SEHNR and CDR2 FQNEAQ (reference sequence). The length of the CDR3 is 18 residues. The CDR3 DNA reads as TGTGCCAGCAGCTTGGGGACAGGGGGAGGTAGTAGCAATCAGCCCCAGCATTTT. This sequence encodes CASSLGTGGGSSNQPQHF.